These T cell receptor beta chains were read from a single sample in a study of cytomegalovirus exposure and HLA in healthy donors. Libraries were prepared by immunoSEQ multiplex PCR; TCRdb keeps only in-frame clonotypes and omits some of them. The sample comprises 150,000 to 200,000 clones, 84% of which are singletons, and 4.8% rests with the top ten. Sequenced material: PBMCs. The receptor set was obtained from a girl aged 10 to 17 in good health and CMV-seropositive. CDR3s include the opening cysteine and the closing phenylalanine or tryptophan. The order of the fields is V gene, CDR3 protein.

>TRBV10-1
CASSDRGAPYEQYF
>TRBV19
CASSFRQGNEKLFF
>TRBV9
CASSPTRQGLGNEKLFF
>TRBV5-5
CASKLQGGYEQYF
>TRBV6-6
CASSYSRDSLLEAFF
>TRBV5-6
CASSLGGGQYF
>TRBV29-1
CSVWTTGANVLTF
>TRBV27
CASSLGGGIGEQYF
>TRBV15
CATSTDRGMNTEAFF
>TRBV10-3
CAISESIKVGARHQETQYF
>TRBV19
CATREEGMNTEAFF
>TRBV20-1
CSARDETGEYF
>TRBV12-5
CASGGEGNQPQHF